This TCR beta chain was profiled in a study of control samples from healthy donors and cancer patients. Libraries were prepared by immunoSEQ multiplex PCR; TCRdb keeps only in-frame clonotypes and omits some of them. In the table there are some 70,000 clones, about 83% of which are singletons. Germline CDR1 and CDR2: LGHDT and YNNKEL (reference sequence). CDR3 size: 14 residues. V shed 1 base and J shed 2 bases, with 9 bases lying between them. The TCR sequence derives from a man between 60 and 75 years old in good health. The rearrangement links TRBV3-1 (or the pseudogene TRBV3-2) to TRBJ2-7, with D unresolved. Sample: blood. CDR3 in amino acids: CASSQGQVPYEQYF. As DNA, the CDR3 is TGTGCCAGCAGCCAAGGCCAGGTACCCTACGAGCAGTACTTC.